Sequencing of this T cell receptor (beta chain) was carried out in a study of identical twins. Study results and caveats: Weaker excess sharing between twins was seen in beta out-of-frame sequences. Abundant beta clonotypes from cord blood bore fewer insertions; memory repertoires lacked this pattern. Conclusions leaned on cross-sectional statistical analysis and did not track the same donors over time.

The CDR3 extends over 15 amino acids. V was cut by 0 bases and J by 3 bases, with 11 bases left in between. CDR1 is SGHDN, CDR2 FVKESK, per germline. Comments on this clonotype: Its antigen remains unidentified.

TCRdb redid the calling of the 5' RACE reads with MiXCR, one entry per CDR3 protein. Of about 890,000 distinct CDR3 sequences listed, over 9% are singletons. These data were also filed under a second study, of yellow fever vaccine responses in identical twins. That study adds: A vaccine T cell response that seemed partly convergent and partly personalized was reported in twins.

This receptor was taken from a woman aged 18-35 years in good health. The sample consisted of PBMCs. The chain recombines TRBV14 with TRBJ2-5, with D perhaps matching TRBD2 (6 bases). DNA for the CDR3: TGTGCCAGCAGCCAAGAGTGGCCTAGCGAAGAGACCCAGTACTTC. It yields the protein CASSQEWPSEETQYF.